The 17 T cell receptor beta chains below come from one sample, sequenced in a study of type 1 regulatory T cells (dated by TCRdb to the early 2020s). TCRdb lists the instrument as Illumina MiSeq. TCRdb passed the public sequencing reads through fastp at Q25 and MiXCR, retaining productive beta sequences. Rows merge per CDR3 protein into single entries with the most common DNA and genes. Present in this sample are 60,000 to 70,000 distinct CDR3 sequences, nearly 65% of which were seen just once. The top ten constitute 7.6% of the sample. Their antigen targets remain unknown. The sequenced sample consisted of cultured T cells, either the whole culture or a sorted T cell fraction (not recorded which). Per the publication, the cell subset or site label means: Tr1-enriched cell product generated in vitro against host alloantigens. Receptors originate from a human donor in good health.

V and J are TRBV7-8 and TRBJ2-5; TRBD2 aligns across 16 bases. V was clipped by 5 bases and J by 0 bases; unmatched bases: 6. The CDR3 contains 18 residues. Germline-derived CDR1 and CDR2 are SGHVS and FQNEAQ. CDR3 loop: CASSGQGLAGGYQETQYF. CDR3 coding DNA: TGTGCCAGCAGCGGTCAGGGACTAGCGGGAGGGTACCAAGAGACCCAGTACTTC.

This chain joins TRBV24-1 and TRBJ2-1, with a weak D call TRBD2 (6 bases). The CDR3 has 15 amino acids. The germline gives CDR1 KGHDR, CDR2 SFDVKD. With 10 bases removed from V and 5 bases from J, the gap between germline ends came to 20 bases. CDR3 DNA: TGTGCCACTTCCGCGTCGGCTAGCGTCCACAATGAGCAGTTCTTC. The encoded protein is CATSASASVHNEQFF.

The genes are TRBV5-1 and TRBJ1-1, with TRBD1 as a possible D gene (5 bases). Per germline, CDR1 SGHRS and CDR2 YFSETQ. This CDR3 is built from 15 residues. Trimming cost V 0 bases and J 6 bases, with 15 bases left between them. This chain's CDR3 is CASSLDPGGGAEAFF. CDR3 DNA sequence: TGCGCCAGCAGCTTGGATCCGGGGGGGGGAGCTGAAGCTTTCTTT.

This clonotype occurred a few times. V is TRBV5-6 and J is TRBJ2-5; D remains unclear. The V end was cut by 4 bases, the J end by 7 bases, with 14 bases between. CDR3 length: 13 amino acids. Germline V gene lookup returns CDR1 SGHDT and CDR2 YYEEEE. The CDR3 loop reads CASSRSAAGTQYF. The CDR3, as DNA: TGTGCCAGCAGCCGGTCGGCTGCTGGGACCCAGTACTTC.

CDR3 DNA: TGCAGTGCTAGTCGGGGGTTCGTCGGAGAAAAACTGTTTTTT. Residues: CSASRGFVGEKLFF. This chain uses TRBV20-1 with TRBJ1-4, with a possible D match to TRBD1 (5 bases). Germline V gene data show CDR1 as DFQATT and CDR2 as SNEGSKA (reference sequence). Between the trimmed V and J ends, which lost 3 bases and 8 bases, there was a span of 16 bases. The CDR3 sequence is 14 residues long.

Only a few counts were recorded for this clonotype. V usage is TRBV7-8 and J usage is TRBJ2-3; D possibly corresponds to TRBD2 (5 bases). Germline CDR1 and CDR2: SGHVS and FQNEAQ. CDR3 length: 16 residues. Trimming cost V 3 bases and J 0 bases, with 13 bases left between them. The CDR3 nucleotides are TGTGCCAGCAGCTTGGTTCTAGCTAGGAGCACAGATACGCAGTATTTT. This codes for CASSLVLARSTDTQYF.

The chain couples TRBV4-1 to TRBJ1-5, with no clear D. Per the germline V gene, CDR1 is MGHRA and CDR2 is YSYEKL. Deletions cut 4 bases from V and 0 bases from J, with 16 bases between. The CDR3 is 17 amino acids. CDR3 in DNA: TGCGCCAGCAGCCGCGAGTCGCAGGATTTTAGCAATCAGCCCCAGCATTTT. This encodes CASSRESQDFSNQPQHF.

V and J are TRBV19 and TRBJ2-5; TRBD1 matches 10 bases. The CDR3 is made up of 16 amino acids. V gave up 5 bases and J gave up 1 base; unmatched junction bases: 7. Germline V gene sequence: CDR1 LNHDA, CDR2 SQIVND (reference sequence). The CDR3 DNA reads as TGTGCCAGTAGTTCGCGGACAGGGGGATTCCAAGAGACCCAGTACTTC. Translated: CASSSRTGGFQETQYF.

V usage is TRBV18 and J usage is TRBJ2-5; D is unresolved. Germline assignment: CDR1 KGHSH and CDR2 LQKENI. This CDR3 region has 15 residues. Trimming removed 3 bases at V and 3 bases at J, with 14 bases between. The CDR3 here is CASSPELQSKETQYF. In nucleotides, the CDR3 is TGTGCCAGCTCACCGGAATTGCAGTCTAAAGAGACCCAGTACTTC.

The chain carries TRBV20-1 and TRBJ2-5, with a possible D match to TRBD2 (5 bases). The CDR3 has 16 residues. In germline, CDR1 is DFQATT, CDR2 SNEGSKA (reference sequence). Trimming cost V 1 base and J 5 bases, with 20 bases left between them. The CDR3 reads CSARVVGAIPGETQYF. Written as DNA, the CDR3 is TGCAGTGCTAGAGTCGTGGGAGCAATACCCGGGGAGACCCAGTACTTC.

The chain uses TRBV5-1 and TRBJ1-1, with D possibly TRBD1 on 5 matching bases. This CDR3 has 15 amino acids. Germline CDR1 SGHRS, CDR2 YFSETQ. Trimming removed 3 bases at V and 2 bases at J, with 14 bases between. CDR3 coding DNA: TGCGCCAGCAGCTACGACAGAGTAGTAAACACTGAAGCTTTCTTT. Its protein is CASSYDRVVNTEAFF.

This chain uses TRBV7-9 with TRBJ2-7, with 8 bases lining up with TRBD2. Germline V gene lookup returns CDR1 SEHNR and CDR2 FQNEAQ (reference sequence). This CDR3 has 14 amino acids. J was trimmed by 6 bases and V by 6 bases; bases with no gene match: 10. As DNA, the CDR3 is TGTGCCAGCAGTGCCGGGAGCGGGAGTGTCGAGCAGTACTTC. This encodes CASSAGSGSVEQYF. Filled out from reference TRBV7-9 and TRBJ2-7, the complete variable domain reads DTGVSQNPRHKITKRGQNVTFRCDPISEHNRLYWYRQTLGQGPEFLTYFQNEAQLEKSRLLSDRFSAERPKGSFSTLEIQRTEQGDSAMYLCASSAGSGSVEQYFGPGTRLTVT.

The J gene is TRBJ2-5, the V gene TRBV12-3 or TRBV12-4, with 7 bases aligning to TRBD2. V gave up 6 bases and J gave up 3 bases; unmatched junction bases: 1. The CDR3 has 12 residues. CDR3 sequence: CASSLAEETQYF. CDR3 in DNA: TGTGCCAGCAGCCTAGCGGAAGAGACCCAGTACTTC.

The CDR3 DNA reads as TGTGCCAGCAGCTTACTTAACTCCTACGAGCAGTACTTC. This gives the protein CASSLLNSYEQYF. The chain recombines TRBV13 with TRBJ2-7, with D unclear. The ends were cut back, 2 bases at V and 0 bases at J, with 5 bases in the middle. The CDR3 spans 13 residues. Looked up from germline, CDR1 is PRHDT and CDR2 is FYEKMQ (reference sequence).

The chain recombines TRBV6-6 with TRBJ2-3; 7 bases fit TRBD2. The CDR3 contains 15 residues. The trim removed 0 bases at V and 6 bases at J, leaving 6 bases unmatched. CDR1 is MNHNY and CDR2 is SVGAGI in the germline V gene (reference sequence). CDR3 sequence: CASSYSGGSGDTQYF. In DNA, the CDR3 is TGTGCCAGCAGTTACTCTGGCGGGAGCGGTGATACGCAGTATTTT.

The chain combines TRBV19 with TRBJ1-5; possible D gene TRBD1, 6 bases. Germline lookup yields CDR1 LNHDA and CDR2 SQIVND (reference sequence). V dropped 8 bases and J dropped 0 bases, with 17 bases sitting between them. The CDR3 totals 16 residues. CDR3 amino acids: CASDTRDTISNQPQHF. CDR3 nucleotides: TGTGCCAGTGACACTCGGGACACTATTAGCAATCAGCCCCAGCATTTT.

In its sample, this clonotype was seen once. The CDR3: CASSLYGGLSDTQYF. The CDR3 DNA reads TGTGCCAGCAGCTTATATGGGGGGCTATCAGATACGCAGTATTTT. The chain recombines TRBV7-9 with TRBJ2-3; the D call may be TRBD1 or TRBD2 (6 bases each). The germline CDR1 and CDR2 sequences are SEHNR and FQNEAQ (reference sequence). Trimming removed 2 bases at V and 4 bases at J, with 13 bases between. CDR3 length: 15 residues.